The following is a T cell receptor beta chain sequence with its context. The antigen is unknown. Profiling relied on immunoSEQ multiplex PCR, and the TCRdb table lists in-frame clones only, not all of them. The repertoire has some 25,000 clones, about nine tenths of them found once; the top ten carry 30% to 40%. These data are taken from a study of T cell responses to AZD1222 COVID-19 vaccine. Notes on the study in general: Donors, mostly white British, included more females; clonal diversity was possibly underestimated.

This CDR3 spans 14 amino acids. Germline V lookup: CDR1 LNHDA, CDR2 SQIVND (reference sequence). V was trimmed by 5 bases and J by 2 bases, leaving 12 bases between them. Specimen: peripheral blood, collected 28 days after the second AZD1222 dose. This receptor was identified in an adult who received the AZD1222 COVID-19 vaccine. This sequence joins TRBV19 and TRBJ1-2; no definite D call. The CDR3 reads CASSREAANYGYTF. CDR3 DNA sequence: TGTGCCAGTAGTCGGGAGGCAGCAAACTATGGCTACACCTTC.